A selection of T cell receptor beta chains follows, all from one sample in a study of identical twins. TCRdb ran MiXCR on the 5' RACE reads and lists one entry per CDR3 protein. The sample holds fewer than 650,000 distinct CDR3 sequences, more than 9% seen once. The sample also formed part of further work on yellow fever vaccine responses in identical twins.

The sample comprised PBMCs. The receptors were sampled from a woman aged 18-35 years in good health. The CDR3 runs from the conserved cysteine through the conserved F or W. Fields, in order: D gene, V gene, J gene, clone size, CDR3 protein, CDR3 DNA. The D gene is left open where the match is weak. A clone size is listed for some rows: how often the clone was seen (once, few, many), or a class if it is expanded.

D: -
V: TRBV10-3
J: TRBJ2-5
size: many
CDR3: CAISESPSRETQYF
DNA: TGTGCCATCAGTGAATCGCCCAGCCGGGAGACCCAGTACTTC

D: -
V: TRBV5-1
J: TRBJ1-4
size: many
CDR3: CASSLGSTPNEKLFF
DNA: TGCGCCAGCAGCTTGGGGTCAACCCCTAATGAAAAACTGTTTTTT

D: TRBD2
V: TRBV20-1
J: TRBJ2-1
size: -
CDR3: CSVNLAGDQFF
DNA: TGCAGCGTAAATCTAGCGGGGGATCAGTTCTTC

D: -
V: TRBV29-1
J: TRBJ1-5
size: many
CDR3: CSVGDQNQPQHF
DNA: TGCAGCGTAGGTGACCAGAATCAGCCCCAGCATTTT

D: TRBD1
V: TRBV7-9
J: TRBJ2-1
size: -
CDR3: CASSSSTGGSGEQFF
DNA: TGTGCCAGCAGCTCCTCGACAGGGGGCTCGGGTGAGCAGTTCTTC

D: -
V: TRBV5-5
J: TRBJ2-3
size: -
CDR3: CASKTGLRTDTQYF
DNA: TGTGCCAGCAAAACGGGCCTGCGCACAGATACGCAGTATTTT

D: -
V: TRBV6-5
J: TRBJ2-2
size: many
CDR3: CASSYLGTGELFF
DNA: TGTGCCAGCAGTTATTTGGGGACCGGGGAGCTGTTTTTT

D: -
V: TRBV20-1
J: TRBJ2-7
size: -
CDR3: CSAKGPTYEQYF
DNA: TGCAGTGCTAAGGGCCCGACCTACGAGCAGTACTTC

D: -
V: TRBV29-1
J: TRBJ2-7
size: -
CDR3: CSVDGAYEQYF
DNA: TGCAGCGTTGACGGTGCCTACGAGCAGTACTTC

D: TRBD1
V: TRBV11-2
J: TRBJ2-1
size: few
CDR3: CASSTWTGYNEQFF
DNA: TGTGCCAGCAGCACCTGGACAGGCTACAATGAGCAGTTCTTC

D: TRBD1
V: TRBV7-2
J: TRBJ2-4
size: -
CDR3: CASSDRAPTQYF
DNA: TGTGCCAGCAGTGACAGGGCCCCTACTCAGTACTTC

D: -
V: TRBV6-1
J: TRBJ2-5
size: -
CDR3: CASAEQETQYF
DNA: TGTGCCAGCGCGGAACAAGAGACCCAGTACTTC

D: -
V: TRBV5-5
J: TRBJ2-1
size: many
CDR3: CASSLGSPTIYNEQFF
DNA: TGTGCCAGCAGCTTAGGCAGCCCAACGATATACAATGAGCAGTTCTTC

D: -
V: TRBV5-1
J: TRBJ2-1
size: -
CDR3: CASSLSSGAGYNEQFF
DNA: TGCGCCAGCAGTCTAAGTTCAGGGGCCGGCTACAATGAGCAGTTCTTC

D: TRBD1
V: TRBV9
J: TRBJ2-3
size: many
CDR3: CASTLGQGASDTQYF
DNA: TGTGCCAGCACCTTGGGGCAGGGGGCGTCAGATACGCAGTATTTT

D: -
V: TRBV3-1
J: TRBJ2-7
size: few
CDR3: CASSQRGRREEQYF
DNA: TGTGCCAGCAGCCAGAGGGGCCGCAGGGAAGAGCAGTACTTC

D: -
V: TRBV12-3/TRBV12-4
J: TRBJ1-1
size: few
CDR3: CASSLEVGSAGVRTEAFF
DNA: TGTGCCAGCAGTTTAGAAGTTGGGAGTGCAGGGGTAAGGACTGAAGCTTTCTTT

D: -
V: TRBV5-5
J: TRBJ1-1
size: many
CDR3: CASSGDTFLVNTEAFF
DNA: TGTGCCAGCAGCGGGGACACATTTTTGGTGAACACTGAAGCTTTCTTT

D: TRBD2
V: TRBV28
J: TRBJ2-7
size: few
CDR3: CATGEGYEQYF
DNA: TGTGCCACCGGGGAGGGTTACGAGCAGTACTTC

D: TRBD2
V: TRBV20-1
J: TRBJ2-1
size: -
CDR3: CSARSSGLAGGIPSYNEQFF
DNA: TGCAGTGCTAGATCTTCGGGACTAGCGGGAGGGATACCTTCCTACAATGAGCAGTTCTTC

D: TRBD1
V: TRBV4-1
J: TRBJ2-3
size: -
CDR3: CASSQRTPGQGGDTQYF
DNA: TGCGCCAGCAGCCAGAGGACGCCGGGACAGGGGGGTGATACGCAGTATTTT

D: -
V: TRBV20-1
J: TRBJ2-1
size: -
CDR3: CSASDQDSYNEQFF
DNA: TGCAGTGCTAGTGACCAGGACTCCTACAATGAGCAGTTCTTC

D: TRBD1
V: TRBV20-1
J: TRBJ2-2
size: few
CDR3: CSARDPGTGSGELFF
DNA: TGCAGTGCTAGAGATCCTGGGACAGGGAGCGGGGAGCTGTTTTTT